The 15 T cell receptor beta chains below were found in one sample sequenced in a study of OX40 agonist ivuxolimab in advanced cancers. The data were produced by immunoSEQ multiplex PCR, yet TCRdb's version contains in-frame clones alone and is incomplete. The repertoire holds fewer than 70,000 clones, with 87% as singletons. Sequencing used CD4+ or CD8+ T cells sorted from blood, obtained in a trial of the OX40 agonist ivuxolimab. These receptors originate from an adult with an advanced solid tumor such as melanoma, head and neck, liver or kidney cancer.

This sequence joins TRBV4-3 and TRBJ2-7; a possible D gene is TRBD2 (6 bases). V was cut by 0 bases and J by 5 bases, with 20 bases left in between. CDR1 is LGHNA, CDR2 YSLEER, per germline. CDR3 length equals 17 residues. CDR3: CASSQDPRRGKIDEQYF. The CDR3 region has the DNA TGCGCCAGCAGCCAAGACCCAAGGCGGGGTAAGATTGACGAGCAGTACTTC.

The count of this clone is one. The chain employs TRBV30 and TRBJ2-2, with 9 bases fitting TRBD1. Germline loops: CDR1 GTSNPN, CDR2 SVGIG (reference sequence). The CDR3 loop spans 15 amino acids. V dropped 0 bases and J dropped 6; count of bases not matched to a gene: 5. The CDR3 protein is CAWSVETGGPGELFF. CDR3 coding DNA: TGTGCCTGGAGTGTAGAGACAGGGGGGCCCGGGGAGCTGTTTTTT.

This chain joins TRBV6-6 and TRBJ2-2; D gene ambiguous. Germline V CDR1 and CDR2: MNHNY, SVGAGI (reference sequence). The V end lost 0 bases, the J end lost 8 bases, and 13 bases lay between the germline ends. This CDR3 spans 15 amino acids. The CDR3 loop reads CASSYSKAGVGELFF. CDR3 sequence (DNA): TGTGCCAGCAGTTACTCGAAGGCTGGAGTGGGGGAGCTGTTTTTT.

The chain employs TRBV28 and TRBJ2-5, with D possibly TRBD1 on 6 matching bases. Germline CDR1 is MDHEN and CDR2 is SYDVKM. The germline V and J ends were trimmed by 6 bases and 0 bases, with 14 bases remaining between them. This CDR3 comprises 15 residues. The CDR3 DNA is TGTGCCAGCAGCCGATCGAGGGGGTACCAAGAGACCCAGTACTTC. As protein: CASSRSRGYQETQYF.

The V call is TRBV29-1, the J call TRBJ1-5; tentative D call: TRBD1 (5 bases). Germline CDR1 is SQVTM and CDR2 is ANQGSEA. V was shortened by 4 bases and J by 1 base, with 11 bases between the two germline ends. The CDR3 contains 14 residues. The CDR3 protein is CSVGDGGSNQPQHF. CDR3 bases: TGCAGCGTTGGGGATGGGGGGAGCAATCAGCCCCAGCATTTT. Full variable domain (outside the CDR3, taken from reference TRBV29-1 and TRBJ1-5): SAVISQKPSRDICQRGTSLTIQCQVDSQVTMMFWYRQQPGQSLTLIATANQGSEATYESGFVIDKFPISRPNLTFSTLTVSNMSPEDSSIYLCSVGDGGSNQPQHFGDGTRLSIL.

The chain recombines TRBV5-1 with TRBJ1-1, with 7 nucleotides matching TRBD1. The germline gives CDR1 SGHRS, CDR2 YFSETQ. CDR3 length equals 14 residues. The V gene end was trimmed by 0 bases and the J gene end by 3 bases; junction bases not matched to a gene: 2. In DNA, the CDR3 is TGCGCCAGCAGCTTGGATCAGGGGGACACTGAAGCTTTCTTT. Protein: CASSLDQGDTEAFF.

This clone was recorded only once. The junction departs from the called germline gene at one end, perhaps through a read error. V is TRBV7-2 and J is TRBJ2-1, with D possibly matching TRBD1 (6 bases). Germline CDR1 and CDR2: SGHTA and FQGNSA. CDR3 size: 16 residues. The CDR3 DNA follows: TGCGCCAGCAGCCAAGACGCTAGGGGGTTTTACAATGAGCAGTTCTTC. Amino acids: CASSQDARGFYNEQFF.

The CDR3: CASRKADSYEQYF. The CDR3, as DNA: TGTGCCAGCAGAAAGGCGGATTCCTACGAGCAGTACTTC. J is TRBJ2-7 and V is TRBV11-2; the D is unclear. Germline V lookup: CDR1 SGHAT, CDR2 FQNNGV. There are 13 residues in the CDR3. V lost 6 bases and J 1 base, leaving 10 bases between the germline ends. The full variable domain, in which reference TRBV11-2 and TRBJ2-7 provide the parts outside the CDR3, is EAGVAQSPRYKIIEKRQSVAFWCNPISGHATLYWYQQILGQGPKLLIQFQNNGVVDDSQLPKDRFSAERLKGVDSTLKIQPAKLEDSAVYLCASRKADSYEQYFGPGTRLTVT.

This clone was seen a few times. The chain is built from TRBV2 and TRBJ1-5; D is ambiguous. In germline, CDR1 is SNHLY, CDR2 FYNNEI. V was clipped by 11 bases and J by 0 bases, with 14 bases between them. CDR3 length equals 14 residues. In nucleotides, the CDR3 is TGTGCCGTGTCGGACGGAAATAGCAATCAGCCCCAGCATTTT. Amino acid sequence: CAVSDGNSNQPQHF.

The rearrangement links TRBV6-5 to TRBJ1-1, with 8 bases lining up with TRBD1. The CDR3 has 14 residues. With 7 bases clipped from V and 0 bases from J, the junction kept 4 bases outside the gene matches. CDR1 is MNHEY, CDR2 SVGAGI, per germline. The CDR3 bases are TGTGCCAGCATTGAGGACAGGGTGAACACTGAAGCTTTCTTT. Translation gives CASIEDRVNTEAFF.

The rearrangement links TRBV10-3 to TRBJ2-3; a weak D match, TRBD2 (5 bases). This CDR3 has 15 amino acids. Between the trimmed V and J ends, which lost 5 bases and 0 bases, there was a span of 12 bases. Germline V gives CDR1 ENHRY, CDR2 SYGVKD. CDR3 nucleotides: TGTGCCATCAGTCCCAGCGGAACTAGCACAGATACGCAGTATTTT. This encodes CAISPSGTSTDTQYF.

The chain has TRBV25-1 and TRBJ2-3; the match to TRBD2 covers 7 bases. This CDR3 is 16 amino acids long. Germline CDR1 reads MGHDK; CDR2 reads SYGVNS. With V trimmed by 7 bases and J by 11 bases, 21 bases remained unmatched. CDR3 nucleotides: TGTGCCAGCACCGGCGGTGAGCGGGGCTTCGTGAAGGAGCAGTATTTT. It is translated as CASTGGERGFVKEQYF.

This chain links TRBV5-1 with TRBJ1-4; D possibly corresponds to TRBD1 (6 bases). CDR1 SGHRS and CDR2 YFSETQ come from the germline V gene. The CDR3 is 17 amino acids. Trimming stripped 2 bases from V and 10 bases from J, with 24 bases between. The CDR3 loop is CASSLAPQGLLLGKLFF. CDR3 nucleotide sequence: TGCGCCAGCAGCTTAGCGCCCCAGGGGCTCTTGCTTGGAAAACTGTTTTTT.

V is TRBV27 and J is TRBJ2-1, with a weak D call TRBD1 (5 bases). This CDR3 region has 15 residues. Trimming pared 8 bases from V and 9 bases from J, leaving 23 bases between. Per germline, CDR1 MNHEY and CDR2 SMNVEV (reference sequence). CDR3 sequence: CASAYLARVQGEQFF. CDR3 nucleotide sequence: TGTGCCAGCGCGTATTTAGCCAGGGTCCAAGGTGAGCAGTTCTTC.

A word on this clone: The germline gene is not matched at one end of the junction; a read error may be the cause. The chain has TRBV6-6 and TRBJ2-3, with TRBD1 matching 8 bases. Germline CDR1 reads MNHNY; CDR2 reads SVGAGI (reference sequence). CDR3 length: 13 residues. The CDR3 loop is CAGRTGSTDTQYF. CDR3 in DNA: TGTGCCGGCAGGACAGGGAGTACAGATACGCAGTATTTT.